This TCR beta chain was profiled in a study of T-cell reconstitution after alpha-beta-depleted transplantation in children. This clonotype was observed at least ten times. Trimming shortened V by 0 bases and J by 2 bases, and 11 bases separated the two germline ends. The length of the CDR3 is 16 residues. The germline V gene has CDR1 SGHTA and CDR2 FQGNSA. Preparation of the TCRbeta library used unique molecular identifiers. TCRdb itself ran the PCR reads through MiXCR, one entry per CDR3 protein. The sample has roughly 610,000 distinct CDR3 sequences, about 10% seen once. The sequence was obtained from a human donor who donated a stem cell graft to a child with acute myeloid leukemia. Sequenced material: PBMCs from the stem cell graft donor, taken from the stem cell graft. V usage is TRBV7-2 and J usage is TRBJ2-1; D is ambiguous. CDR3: CASSLAGATTYNEQFF. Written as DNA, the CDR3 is TGTGCCAGCAGCTTAGCGGGCGCTACTACCTACAATGAGCAGTTCTTC.